These 29 T cell receptor beta chains came from one sample sequenced in a study of CD8 T cells in ankylosing spondylitis. TCRdb called the 5' RACE reads again in MiXCR, with one record for every CDR3 protein. Of roughly 240,000 distinct CDR3 sequences in the sample, approximately 7.6% were seen once. The sequencing input was blood, either unsorted or a sorted T cell fraction (not recorded which). The receptors shown here come from a female donor with ankylosing spondylitis or in good health (not recorded which).

This clonotype was detected many times. This sequence joins TRBV6-2 or TRBV6-3 and TRBJ1-1, with D uncertain. With 8 bases removed from V and 6 bases from J, the gap between germline ends came to 22 bases. Germline V gene sequence: CDR1 MNHEY, CDR2 SVGEGT. This CDR3 is built from 15 residues. As DNA, the CDR3 is TGTGCCAGCCGACCTTCTTCGCGGGCAGTCCCTGAAGCTTTCTTT. It codes for CASRPSSRAVPEAFF.

This clonotype came up many times. V and J are TRBV6-4 and TRBJ2-3, with D hard to call. The CDR3 consists of 12 residues. Germline CDR1 and CDR2: MRHNA and SNTAGT. Trimming pared 8 bases from V and 2 bases from J, leaving 8 bases between. The CDR3 bases are TGTGCCAGCCTGATTAACACAGATACGCAGTATTTT. Protein product: CASLINTDTQYF.

CDR3 protein: CASSRLAGGGEQFF. CDR3 in DNA: TGTGCCAGCAGCCGACTAGCGGGAGGGGGGGAGCAGTTCTTC. The V and J genes are TRBV5-5 and TRBJ2-1; 14 positions agree with TRBD2. This CDR3 spans 14 amino acids. V lost 4 bases and J lost 10; bases outside the gene matches: 4. Germline assignment: CDR1 SGHKS and CDR2 YYEKEE (reference sequence).

This clonotype has ten or more counts. V gene TRBV5-1 combines with J gene TRBJ2-3; D tentatively reads TRBD1 or TRBD2 (5 bases each). This CDR3 is built from 14 residues. Germline V gene data show CDR1 as SGHRS and CDR2 as YFSETQ. The V and J ends lost 4 bases and 5 bases respectively, with 14 bases between them. CDR3 in DNA: TGCGCCAGCAGCAGACGGGACCCCGTAGATACGCAGTATTTT. Amino acids: CASSRRDPVDTQYF.

This clonotype appeared many times. The chain links TRBV12-3 or TRBV12-4 to TRBJ2-1; D possibly corresponds to TRBD2 (6 bases). The CDR3 loop spans 14 amino acids. Trimming took off 0 bases at V and 6 bases at J, with 9 bases between the two ends. CDR3 coding DNA: TGTGCCAGCAGTTTAGCGGGAGGCGCCAATGAGCAGTTCTTC. Its protein product is CASSLAGGANEQFF.

This clonotype was counted ten times or more. The chain's CDR3 is CASSLGRDEQFF. CDR3 bases: TGCGCCAGCAGCTTGGGGCGCGATGAGCAGTTCTTC. The V gene is TRBV5-1, the J gene TRBJ2-1, with D unclear. V was cut by 0 bases and J by 8 bases, with 6 bases left in between. CDR1 and CDR2 from the germline V gene are SGHRS and YFSETQ. The CDR3 has 12 residues.

This clonotype was seen ten or more times. The chain carries TRBV12-3 or TRBV12-4 and TRBJ2-3; D unclear. V gave up 5 bases and J gave up 2 bases, with 11 bases separating them. The CDR3 covers 14 residues. CDR3 bases: TGTGCCAGCAGTCCGACCCCCTCCACAGATACGCAGTATTTT. Its translation: CASSPTPSTDTQYF.

Many counts were recorded for this clonotype. This chain connects TRBV7-9 to TRBJ1-2; D gene ambiguous. Between the trimmed V and J ends, which lost 1 base and 4 bases, there was a span of 7 bases. The CDR3 has 13 amino acids. Germline V gives CDR1 SEHNR, CDR2 FQNEAQ (reference sequence). CDR3 nucleotide sequence: TGTGCCAGCAGCTTAGGCAGGAGCTATGGCTACACCTTC. It encodes CASSLGRSYGYTF. Based on the CDR3 plus reference TRBV7-9 and TRBJ1-2, the full variable domain is DTGVSQNPRHKITKRGQNVTFRCDPISEHNRLYWYRQTLGQGPEFLTYFQNEAQLEKSRLLSDRFSAERPKGSFSTLEIQRTEQGDSAMYLCASSLGRSYGYTFGSGTRLTVV.

This clonotype appeared many times. This rearrangement joins TRBV5-6 to TRBJ1-1; 8 bases map to TRBD1. Germline V gene data show CDR1 as SGHDT and CDR2 as YYEEEE. The length of the CDR3 is 18 residues. After removal of 4 bases from V and 0 bases from J, the junction contained 14 bases not matched to a gene. The chain's CDR3 is CASSIRRGQATLNTEAFF. In DNA, the CDR3 is TGTGCCAGCAGCATCCGACGGGGACAGGCGACCTTGAACACTGAAGCTTTCTTT.

This clonotype was seen ten or more times. J is TRBJ2-1 and V is TRBV7-6; no definite D call. The length of the CDR3 is 13 residues. Between the trimmed V and J ends, which lost 3 bases and 8 bases, there was a span of 11 bases. CDR1 and CDR2 from the germline V gene are SGHVS and FNYEAQ. CDR3 residues: CASSFRESHEQFF. The CDR3 nucleotides read TGTGCCAGCAGCTTTAGGGAAAGCCATGAGCAGTTCTTC.

This clonotype was seen a handful of times. The chain recombines TRBV11-1 with TRBJ2-7; 10 bases line up with TRBD2. The V and J ends lost 2 bases and 2 bases, in that order; junction bases with no gene match: 12. CDR3 size: 18 residues. Per the germline V gene, CDR1 is SGHAT and CDR2 is FQDESV (reference sequence). The DNA of the CDR3 is TGTGCCAGCAGCTTACCCACCCGGACTAGCGGATCTACCTACGAGCAGTACTTC. Translation: CASSLPTRTSGSTYEQYF.

This clonotype occurred many times. The V and J genes are TRBV5-5 and TRBJ1-1, with unresolved D. Trimming shortened V by 4 bases and J by 1 base, and 14 bases separated the two germline ends. The CDR3 sequence is 15 residues long. Germline CDR1 is SGHKS and CDR2 is YYEKEE (reference sequence). The CDR3 reads CASSPRANPNTEAFF. DNA for the CDR3: TGTGCCAGCAGCCCGCGGGCCAACCCGAACACTGAAGCTTTCTTT.

This clonotype has at least ten counts. V and J are TRBV6-2 or TRBV6-3 and TRBJ2-3; 8 bases match TRBD1. V was pared by 2 bases and J by 3 bases, with 4 bases of the junction left unmatched. The CDR3 has 15 amino acids. Looked up from germline, CDR1 is MNHEY and CDR2 is SVGEGT. The CDR3 bases are TGTGCCAGCAGTTACCTCGGACAGGGAACAGATACGCAGTATTTT. It is translated as CASSYLGQGTDTQYF.

This clonotype has at least ten counts. The J gene is TRBJ1-5, the V gene TRBV6-2 or TRBV6-3; D not resolved. This CDR3 is 12 amino acids long. V was cut by 8 bases and J by 8 bases, with 13 bases left in between. Germline CDR1 MNHEY, CDR2 SVGEGT. For the CDR3, the DNA is TGTGCCAGCCAAGATCCCCCGGAGCCCCAGCATTTT. This codes for CASQDPPEPQHF.

This clonotype was recorded many times. The chain carries TRBV6-2 or TRBV6-3 and TRBJ2-7; D is unclear. The CDR3 is made up of 14 amino acids. V lost 6 bases, J lost 3 bases, and 15 bases lay in between. CDR1 is MNHEY, CDR2 SVGEGT, per germline. This CDR3 reads CASRNGRSSYEQYF. The CDR3, as DNA: TGTGCCAGCAGAAATGGACGGTCAAGCTACGAGCAGTACTTC.

There are many counts of this clonotype. The V gene is TRBV5-1, the J gene TRBJ2-7; no definite D call. CDR3 size: 14 residues. The germline V and J ends were trimmed by 1 base and 7 bases, with 15 bases remaining between them. Germline V lookup: CDR1 SGHRS, CDR2 YFSETQ. The CDR3 coding sequence is TGCGCCAGCAGCTTGAACTCCGGCCGGGTGGAGCAGTACTTC. This sequence encodes CASSLNSGRVEQYF.

Note on this clonotype: A read error may explain this, as a much larger clone is one base away. The chain links TRBV7-9 to TRBJ2-1, with TRBD2 identical over 15 bases. The CDR3 totals 15 residues. CDR1 and CDR2 (germline): SEHNR, FQNEAQ (reference sequence). The CDR3 nucleotides read TGTGACCGCAGCCCAGGGGGACTAGCGGGAGGTGAGCAGTTCTTC. Translating gives CDRSPGGLAGGEQFF.

This clonotype was detected ten times or more. CDR3 DNA: TGCAGTGCTTCCAGCCCCGGACGTATGAAAGAGACCCAGTACTTC. Translating it yields CSASSPGRMKETQYF. The rearrangement links TRBV20-1 to TRBJ2-5; unclear D gene. V lost 5 bases and J lost 3, with 19 bases in between. This CDR3 region has 15 residues. Germline CDR1 is DFQATT and CDR2 is SNEGSKA (reference sequence).

This clonotype was detected ten times or more. This chain links TRBV5-1 with TRBJ1-3; no definite D call. The CDR3 extends over 16 amino acids. Germline V CDR1 and CDR2: SGHRS, YFSETQ. The germline V and J ends were trimmed by 0 bases and 3 bases, with 13 bases remaining between them. The CDR3, as DNA: TGCGCCAGCAGCTTGGATCTTAATGTGGATGGAAACACCATATATTTT. As protein: CASSLDLNVDGNTIYF.

With regard to this clonotype: Just one base apart from a much larger clone, this may be a read error. The genes are TRBV7-6 and TRBJ1-6; tentatively, D is TRBD1 (6 bases). The CDR3 has 13 residues. Germline CDR1 and CDR2: SGHVS and FNYEAQ. The CDR3: CASGAPGDSPLYF. CDR3 nucleotide sequence: TGTGCCAGTGGGGCCCCAGGGGATTCACCCCTCTACTTT.

This clonotype showed up many times. The rearrangement links TRBV20-1 to TRBJ2-1, with 9 positions matching TRBD1. CDR1 and CDR2 from the germline V gene are DFQATT and SNEGSKA (reference sequence). There are 15 residues in the CDR3. Trimming took 1 base from V and 5 from J; bases not matched to a gene: 6. CDR3 nucleotide sequence: TGCAGTGCTAGAGCCGGGACAGGGACCAACAATGAGCAGTTCTTC. Residues: CSARAGTGTNNEQFF.

This clonotype was counted many times. The chain is built from TRBV7-6 and TRBJ2-1; weak D call: TRBD1 (6 bases). The CDR3 contains 15 residues. V shed 0 bases and J shed 3 bases, with 9 bases lying between them. Germline V lookup: CDR1 SGHVS, CDR2 FNYEAQ. The CDR3 loop is CASSLAQGNYNEQFF. CDR3 DNA sequence: TGTGCCAGCAGCTTAGCGCAGGGGAACTACAATGAGCAGTTCTTC.

This clonotype was recorded at least ten times. This chain uses TRBV5-1 with TRBJ1-2; perhaps TRBD1 as D (6 bases). CDR3 length: 19 amino acids. Trimming took off 0 bases at V and 2 bases at J, with 23 bases between the two ends. CDR1 and CDR2 from the germline V gene are SGHRS and YFSETQ. In DNA form, the CDR3 reads TGCGCCAGCAGCTTGGATGACAGGAGGGTAACAACAAAAAACTATGGCTACACCTTC. Translating it yields CASSLDDRRVTTKNYGYTF.

This clonotype was counted at least ten times. This chain uses TRBV5-1 with TRBJ2-3; 11 bases are a match to TRBD2. The V and J ends lost 4 bases and 0 bases, in that order; junction bases with no gene match: 7. Germline values: CDR1 SGHRS, CDR2 YFSETQ. The CDR3 extends over 17 amino acids. The CDR3 is CASSDGTSGTSTDTQYF. The CDR3 DNA reads as TGCGCCAGCAGCGACGGGACTAGCGGAACTAGCACAGATACGCAGTATTTT.

This clonotype was recorded a few times. The chain carries TRBV11-2 and TRBJ2-1; the match to TRBD2 covers 7 bases. Germline CDR1 is SGHAT and CDR2 is FQNNGV. The junction had 20 bases not matched to a gene; V was cut back by 3 bases and J by 9 bases. The CDR3 runs 18 residues. The CDR3 DNA is TGTGCCAGCAGCTTGGACGACGCTTATAGCGGGCCCTCAGGTGAGCAGTTCTTC. Amino acid sequence: CASSLDDAYSGPSGEQFF.

This clonotype was detected ten times or more. The V and J genes are TRBV6-2 or TRBV6-3 and TRBJ2-7, with D possibly being TRBD1 (6 bases). Looked up from germline, CDR1 is MNHEY and CDR2 is SVGEGT. V was cut by 7 bases and J by 2 bases, with 15 bases left in between. The length of the CDR3 is 14 residues. The CDR3 region has the DNA TGTGCCAGCAATCTCCGGGACAACGCCTACGAGCAGTACTTC. This encodes CASNLRDNAYEQYF.

This clonotype has ten or more counts. V gene TRBV24-1 combines with J gene TRBJ2-3, with 9 nucleotides matching TRBD1. There are 16 residues in the CDR3. V lost 6 bases to trimming and J lost 3 bases; unmatched junction nucleotides: 9. CDR1 and CDR2 (germline): KGHDR, SFDVKD. The CDR3 reads CATSYRTGVQTDTQYF. DNA of the CDR3: TGTGCCACCAGTTATCGGACAGGGGTTCAAACAGATACGCAGTATTTT.

The sample holds many counts of this clonotype. The chain is built from TRBV6-2 or TRBV6-3 and TRBJ2-7; TRBD2 matches at 12 bases. With 2 bases clipped from V and 4 bases from J, the junction kept 3 bases outside the gene matches. The germline V gene encodes CDR1 MNHEY and CDR2 SVGEGT. The CDR3 has 15 residues. The CDR3 loop is CASSYRTSGAYEQYF. Written as DNA, the CDR3 is TGTGCCAGCAGTTACCGGACTAGCGGGGCGTACGAGCAGTACTTC.

This clonotype was recorded many times. The chain carries TRBV7-8 and TRBJ1-5, with D tentatively TRBD1 (5 bases). The V gene's germline CDR1 is SGHVS and CDR2 FQNEAQ. This CDR3 is built from 15 residues. V dropped 5 bases and J dropped 8 bases, with 19 bases sitting between them. The CDR3 protein is CASSPILSGQEPQHF. In nucleotides, the CDR3 is TGTGCCAGCAGCCCCATACTGTCGGGGCAAGAGCCCCAGCATTTT.